Detailed here is one T cell receptor (beta chain). During its preparation, the TCRbeta library received unique molecular identifiers. Using its own MiXCR run on the PCR reads, TCRdb lists one record per CDR3 protein. The repertoire includes roughly 500,000 distinct CDR3 sequences, roughly 33% of them detected once, and roughly 2.5% sits in the top ten. The data belong to a study of T-cell reconstitution after alpha-beta-depleted transplantation in children. The sequenced sample was PBMCs from the stem cell graft donor, obtained from the stem cell graft. The TCR sequence derives from a human donor who donated a stem cell graft to a child with aplastic anemia.

CDR3 sequence: CSARVWDGYTF. The CDR3 nucleotides are TGCAGTGCTAGAGTATGGGATGGCTACACCTTC. The V and J genes are TRBV20-1 and TRBJ1-2; D uncertain. Germline assignment: CDR1 DFQATT and CDR2 SNEGSKA (reference sequence). The CDR3 runs to 11 residues. The V end lost 1 base, the J end lost 6 bases, and 6 bases lay between the germline ends.